This T cell receptor (beta chain) was sequenced during a study of liver allograft versus peripheral blood T cells. Study overall: Liver transplant recipients had T cell receptor repertoires compared between transplanted liver and peripheral blood. Study outcomes and limitations: Reportedly, the T cell receptor repertoires inside liver allografts were not the same as those in peripheral blood.

Remarks on this clonotype: Its antigen remains unidentified.

TCRdb redid the calling of the reads with MiXCR, one entry per CDR3 protein. The sample has 15,000 to 20,000 distinct CDR3 sequences; 22% are singletons. V lost 3 bases and J lost 8; bases outside the gene matches: 19. The germline CDR1 and CDR2 sequences are SGDLS and YYNGEE. The CDR3 is 17 residues long. The clonotype comes from a human patient who had a liver transplant. Some T cells may originate from the graft donor. The rearrangement links TRBV9 to TRBJ1-2; 7 positions agree with TRBD1. CDR3 region: CASSASGTAEIVGGYTF. CDR3 sequence (DNA): TGTGCCAGCAGCGCCTCCGGGACAGCGGAGATTGTGGGAGGCTACACCTTC.